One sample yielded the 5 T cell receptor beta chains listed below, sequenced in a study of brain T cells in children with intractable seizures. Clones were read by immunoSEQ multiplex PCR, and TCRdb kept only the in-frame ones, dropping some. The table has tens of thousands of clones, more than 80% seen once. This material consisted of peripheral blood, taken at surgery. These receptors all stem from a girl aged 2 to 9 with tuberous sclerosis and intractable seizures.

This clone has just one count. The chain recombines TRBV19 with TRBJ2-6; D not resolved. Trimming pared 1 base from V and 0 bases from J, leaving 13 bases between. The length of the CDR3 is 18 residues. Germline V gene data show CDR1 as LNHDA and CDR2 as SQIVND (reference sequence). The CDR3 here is CASSIGWTVGSGANVLTF. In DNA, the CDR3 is TGTGCCAGTAGTATAGGGTGGACGGTTGGCTCTGGGGCCAACGTCCTGACTTTC.

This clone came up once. The CDR3 sequence is CASIGLRGVHHGYTF. The CDR3 DNA sequence: TGTGCCAGCATCGGGCTCCGAGGCGTGCACCATGGCTACACCTTC. This chain uses TRBV6-5 with TRBJ1-2; no firm D call. CDR1 is MNHEY and CDR2 is SVGAGI in the germline V gene. The V end was cut by 7 bases, the J end by 6 bases, with 21 bases between. The CDR3 is 15 amino acids.

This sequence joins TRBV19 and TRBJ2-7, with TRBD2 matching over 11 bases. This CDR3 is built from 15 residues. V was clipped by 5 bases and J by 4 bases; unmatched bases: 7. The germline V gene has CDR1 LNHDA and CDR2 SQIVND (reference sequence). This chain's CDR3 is CASSAGTSGQYEQYF. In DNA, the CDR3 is TGTGCCAGTAGTGCCGGGACTAGCGGCCAATACGAGCAGTACTTC. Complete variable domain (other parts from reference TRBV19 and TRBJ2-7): DGGITQSPKYLFRKEGQNVTLSCEQNLNHDAMYWYRQDPGQGLRLIYYSQIVNDFQKGDIAEGYSVSREKKESFPLTVTSAQKNPTAFYLCASSAGTSGQYEQYFGPGTRLTVT.

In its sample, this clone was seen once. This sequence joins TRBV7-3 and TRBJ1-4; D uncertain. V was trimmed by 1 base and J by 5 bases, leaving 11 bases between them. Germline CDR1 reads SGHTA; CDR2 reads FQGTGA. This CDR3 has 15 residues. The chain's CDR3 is CASSLMGRPNEKLFF. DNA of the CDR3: TGTGCCAGCAGCTTAATGGGCCGCCCGAATGAAAAACTGTTTTTT.

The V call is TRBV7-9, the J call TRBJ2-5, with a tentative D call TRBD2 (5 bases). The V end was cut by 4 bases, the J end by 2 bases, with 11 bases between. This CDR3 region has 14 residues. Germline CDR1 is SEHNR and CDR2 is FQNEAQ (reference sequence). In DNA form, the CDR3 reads TGTGCCAGCAGCTCCAGCGGCCGTCAAGAGACCCAGTACTTC. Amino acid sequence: CASSSSGRQETQYF. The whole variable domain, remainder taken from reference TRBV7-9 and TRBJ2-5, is DTGVSQNPRHKITKRGQNVTFRCDPISEHNRLYWYRQTLGQGPEFLTYFQNEAQLEKSRLLSDRFSAERPKGSFSTLEIQRTEQGDSAMYLCASSSSGRQETQYFGPGTRLLVL.